Listed here is a single TCR beta chain. It lacks a known antigen. No base qualities exist here, and no much larger clone lies one base off it. The entry originates in a study of response to subunit inactivated influenza vaccine (dated by TCRdb to the late 2010s). About the investigation overall: Deep quantitative profiling of the T cell receptor repertoire was used in the study to follow responses to a trivalent subunit inactivated influenza vaccine. Here is what the overall study found, with its caveats: It was suggested by the authors that each seasonal influenza vaccination may recruit only a limited number of new T cells.

Receptors were amplified or captured by RT-PCR. The run used an Illumina HiSeq 2500. The public reads were reprocessed in TCRdb via fastp at Q25 and MiXCR, keeping in-frame beta chains. Each CDR3 protein gets just one entry, which takes the most common genes and DNA from the rows behind it. Recorded for this sample are hundreds of thousands of distinct CDR3 sequences; around 25% of them occurred a single time. 1.9% of the sample comes from the top ten. CDR1 LGHDT and CDR2 YNNKEL were looked up in the germline V gene (reference sequence). Trimming at the junction amounts to 4 bases on V and 4 bases on J, and the germline ends lie 16 bases apart. Including cysteine and phenylalanine, the CDR3 has 15 amino acids. Left in the record is the CDR3 DNA by itself, 45 bases read in frame from the first base.

The V gene is TRBV3-1 and the J gene is TRBJ2-5; the D gene lacks a confident call. Sequenced here: CD4+ T cells sorted from PBMCs, sampled around 5 days after vaccination. The clonotype was recovered from a man aged 45-65 years who received an inactivated influenza vaccine. Donor details come from another sample of the same person, matched by shared clones. The CDR3 reads CASSPGSLVTETQYF. The bases read TGTGCCAGCAGCCCCGGTTCGTTGGTTACAGAGACCCAGTACTTC.